The 23 T cell receptor beta chains given below trace back to one sample, sequenced in a study of regulatory T cells in long-lasting Graves disease (dated by TCRdb to the early 2020s). Explained via the paper, the time point label denotes: newly diagnosed GD, antithyroid drugs for less than 3 months. RNA was extracted from PBMCs in TRIzol for both TCR sequencing and RNA sequencing. The library was produced with multiplex PCR. TCRdb lists the instrument as Illumina HiSeq 4000. TCR beta libraries were built with iRepertoire HTBI primers and Arm-PCR amplification of CDR3 regions. TCRdb redid the processing of the public reads, applying fastp at Q25 and MiXCR, and retained in-frame beta chains. Each CDR3 protein appears once, grouped with its most common genes and DNA. The sample includes over 450,000 distinct CDR3 sequences, with 12% observed a single time. The top ten hold about 8.3% of the sample. This sample was also put to use in a study of T cells in Graves' hyperthyroidism and ophthalmopathy.

The material sequenced was peripheral blood mononuclear cells (PBMCs), taken at new diagnosis, from a patient treated with antithyroid drugs. The origin of the receptors is a woman aged 30 to 39 with Graves disease. Donor details come from another sample of the same person, matched by shared clones.

This clonotype was recorded at least ten times. This chain joins TRBV7-9 and TRBJ2-7, with 7 bases that match TRBD2. The CDR3 runs to 16 residues. The V gene end was trimmed by 1 base and the J gene end by 0 bases; junction bases not matched to a gene: 6. Germline V lookup: CDR1 SEHNR, CDR2 FQNEAQ (reference sequence). In DNA, the CDR3 is TGTGCCAGCAGCTTAGGGCTAGCGGAGACCTCCTACGAGCAGTACTTC. Its protein product is CASSLGLAETSYEQYF.

As for this clonotype: This could be a read error, since a much larger clone is one nucleotide away. The gene calls are TRBV9 and TRBJ1-2, with TRBD1 matching 7 bases. The CDR3 has 14 residues. The germline V gene has CDR1 SGDLS and CDR2 YYNGEE. The junction had 1 base not matched to a gene; V was cut back by 2 bases and J by 0 bases. The CDR3 loop reads CASSVTGSNYGYTF. Here the CDR3 DNA reads TGTGCCAGCAGCGTGACAGGGTCTAACTATGGCTACACCTTC.

This clonotype was counted at least ten times. This chain connects TRBV6-1 to TRBJ2-6; D assignment may be TRBD1 or TRBD2 (5 bases each). This CDR3 is 18 amino acids long. Trimming shortened V by 6 bases and J by 0 bases, and 18 bases separated the two germline ends. The germline V gene encodes CDR1 MNHNS and CDR2 SASEGT. CDR3 nucleotide sequence: TGTGCCAGCAGACAAAGGGGAGCGTCCGGCTCTGGGGCCAACGTCCTGACTTTC. Its translation is CASRQRGASGSGANVLTF.

This clonotype has only a few counts. The V gene is TRBV20-1, the J gene TRBJ1-5; TRBD1 might be the D (6 bases). The V end lost 3 bases, the J end lost 3 bases, and 15 bases lay between the germline ends. In germline, CDR1 is DFQATT, CDR2 SNEGSKA (reference sequence). The CDR3 is made up of 15 amino acids. CDR3 sequence: CSARPGTRYNQPQHF. The CDR3 region has the DNA TGCAGTGCTAGGCCCGGGACACGGTACAATCAGCCCCAGCATTTT.

This clonotype was observed many times. CDR3 loop: CASSPQGGREYEQYF. The CDR3 nucleotides read TGTGCCAGCAGCCCTCAGGGGGGCAGGGAGTACGAGCAGTACTTC. The genes are TRBV3-1 and TRBJ2-7, with D possibly matching TRBD1 (7 bases). Per the germline V gene, CDR1 is LGHDT and CDR2 is YNNKEL (reference sequence). V lost 4 bases, J lost 4 bases, and 17 bases lay in between. The CDR3 has 15 amino acids.

The rearrangement uses TRBV20-1 and TRBJ1-5; 10 bases align to TRBD1. Germline V gene data show CDR1 as DFQATT and CDR2 as SNEGSKA (reference sequence). V lost 2 bases to trimming and J lost 1 base; unmatched junction nucleotides: 5. The CDR3 is 16 residues long. The CDR3 reads CSARPRQGASNQPQHF. DNA of the CDR3: TGCAGTGCTAGACCCAGACAGGGGGCCAGCAATCAGCCCCAGCATTTT.

This clonotype appeared many times. The J gene is TRBJ2-5, the V gene TRBV12-3 or TRBV12-4; D not certain. The CDR3 totals 14 residues. V gave up 3 bases and J gave up 3 bases, with 11 bases separating them. DNA for the CDR3: TGTGCCAGCAGTTTCTGGCCTGGGGAAGAGACCCAGTACTTC. Its protein is CASSFWPGEETQYF.

This clonotype was seen ten or more times. The V call is TRBV28, the J call TRBJ1-2; TRBD1 matches 10 bases. Germline lookup yields CDR1 MDHEN and CDR2 SYDVKM. V shed 7 bases and J 8 bases; nucleotides not matched to a gene: 7. The CDR3 is made up of 13 amino acids. The CDR3 sequence is CASTRGTGVGYTF. Here the CDR3 DNA reads TGTGCCAGCACCAGAGGGACAGGGGTCGGCTACACCTTC.

This clonotype was seen once. This may stem from a read error, because a much larger clone lies one nucleotide away. No conserved phenylalanine or tryptophan is present at the end of the CDR3, so a read error is the likely explanation. V is TRBV5-1 and J is TRBJ1-6, with 10 bases that match TRBD1. Germline V lookup: CDR1 SGHRS, CDR2 YFSETQ. The CDR3 contains 16 residues. J lost 11 bases, V lost 0 bases, and 8 bases had no gene match. This CDR3 is CASSLAGGQGVTPLHL. In nucleotides, the CDR3 is TGCGCCAGCAGCTTGGCTGGTGGACAGGGGGTAACACCCCTCCACCTT.

The table lists this clonotype with many counts. The V and J genes are TRBV30 and TRBJ1-2, with D uncertain. V was trimmed by 5 bases and J by 5 bases, leaving 12 bases between them. The CDR3 totals 12 residues. The V gene's germline CDR1 is GTSNPN and CDR2 SVGIG (reference sequence). CDR3 region: CAWGRNSYGYTF. CDR3 coding DNA: TGTGCCTGGGGAAGGAACAGTTATGGCTACACCTTC.

There are many counts of this clonotype. Here the CDR3 reads CASSREYYNSPLHF. The CDR3 DNA reads TGTGCCAGCAGCCGGGAGTACTATAATTCACCCCTCCACTTT. The J gene is TRBJ1-6, the V gene TRBV5-5; D gene ambiguous. CDR1 is SGHKS, CDR2 YYEKEE, per germline (reference sequence). Trimming left V 4 bases short and J 3 bases short, with 8 bases between. The CDR3 contains 14 residues.

As for this clonotype: This could be a read error, since a much larger clone is one nucleotide away. The chain links TRBV13 to TRBJ2-7, with 8 bases fitting TRBD1. The CDR3 runs to 16 residues. Germline V lookup: CDR1 PRHDT, CDR2 FYEKMQ (reference sequence). Trimming cost V 0 bases and J 0 bases; bases outside gene matches: 4. The CDR3 DNA sequence: TGTGCCAGCAGCTTAGGACAGGGGGTTCCCTCCTACGAGCAGTACTTC. Its protein product is CASSLGQGVPSYEQYF.

This clonotype was recorded at least ten times. The conserved final phenylalanine or tryptophan is absent from the CDR3, which likely points to a read error. The DNA is left out, because the CDR3 cannot be placed on it with certainty; the CDR3 is given as TCRdb lists it. This rearrangement joins TRBV3-1 to TRBJ1-1; TRBD1, the table's D call, lacks a check against the DNA. Germline V gene data show CDR1 as LGHDT and CDR2 as YNNKEL (reference sequence). Both ends counted, the CDR3 spans 9 residues. CDR3 sequence reads: CASSQEQGE.

A few counts support this clonotype. This chain connects TRBV19 to TRBJ2-3; no reliable D call. CDR1 LNHDA and CDR2 SQIVND come from the germline V gene (reference sequence). This CDR3 spans 12 amino acids. With 3 bases removed from V and 3 bases from J, the gap between germline ends came to 4 bases. For the CDR3, the DNA is TGTGCCAGTAGTATGCAAACAGATACGCAGTATTTT. Amino acid sequence: CASSMQTDTQYF.

This chain joins TRBV20-1 and TRBJ1-5, with TRBD1 matching 12 bases. J gave up 7 bases and V 3 bases, and 10 bases lay outside the gene matches. Per the germline V gene, CDR1 is DFQATT and CDR2 is SNEGSKA (reference sequence). The CDR3 has 16 residues. CDR3 loop: CSASSPGTGGIQPQHF. CDR3 nucleotide sequence: TGCAGTGCTAGTTCCCCGGGGACAGGGGGCATCCAGCCCCAGCATTTT.

V and J are TRBV7-2 and TRBJ2-1, with 7 bases lining up with TRBD2. The junction had 5 bases not matched to a gene; V was cut back by 3 bases and J by 9 bases. The CDR3 extends over 13 amino acids. Germline V gives CDR1 SGHTA, CDR2 FQGNSA. The CDR3 DNA is TGTGCCAGCAGCTTGACTAGCTCCAGTGAGCAGTTCTTC. Its translation is CASSLTSSSEQFF.

This clonotype was counted a few times. The rearrangement uses TRBV10-3 and TRBJ2-3; 12 nucleotides agree with TRBD2. This CDR3 region has 17 residues. Germline values: CDR1 ENHRY, CDR2 SYGVKD. Trimming cost V 3 bases and J 1 base; bases outside gene matches: 5. The CDR3 DNA reads as TGTGCCATCAGTGATCCTAGCGGGAGGGATGGCACAGATACGCAGTATTTT. Protein product: CAISDPSGRDGTDTQYF.

This clonotype was picked up many times. The V gene is TRBV20-1, the J gene TRBJ1-1; no definite D call. Germline V CDR1 and CDR2: DFQATT, SNEGSKA (reference sequence). The V end was cut by 3 bases, the J end by 1 base, with 6 bases between. The CDR3 length is 12 residues. The CDR3 loop is CSASFRNTEAFF. The CDR3 DNA reads as TGCAGTGCTAGCTTTCGGAACACTGAAGCTTTCTTT.

This clonotype was recorded at least ten times. This chain uses TRBV12-3 or TRBV12-4 with TRBJ2-2, with TRBD1 identical over 7 bases. Trimming at V came to 6 bases and at J to 8 bases, leaving 9 bases not matched to a gene. This CDR3 has 14 residues. DNA for the CDR3: TGTGCCAGCAGACATACAGGGGAGTCGGGGGAGCTGTTTTTT. Protein sequence: CASRHTGESGELFF.

V is TRBV7-2 and J is TRBJ2-2, with 13 bases matching TRBD2. The CDR3 runs 17 residues. CDR1 and CDR2 (germline): SGHTA, FQGNSA. The V and J ends lost 2 bases and 4 bases, in that order; junction bases with no gene match: 4. This chain's CDR3 is CASSLTSGRAGTGELFF. DNA of the CDR3: TGTGCCAGCAGCTTAACTAGCGGGAGGGCGGGCACCGGGGAGCTGTTTTTT. Filled out from reference TRBV7-2 and TRBJ2-2, the complete variable domain reads GAGVSQSPSNKVTEKGKDVELRCDPISGHTALYWYRQSLGQGLEFLIYFQGNSAPDKSGLPSDRFSAERTGGSVSTLTIQRTQQEDSAVYLCASSLTSGRAGTGELFFGEGSRLTVL.

Ten or more counts support this clonotype. The chain employs TRBV28 and TRBJ2-7, with unresolved D. V was trimmed by 5 bases and J by 4 bases, leaving 9 bases between them. Germline CDR1 is MDHEN and CDR2 is SYDVKM. The length of the CDR3 is 12 residues. The DNA for the CDR3 is TGTGCCAGCAGTCCCCCCCGTTACGAGCAGTACTTC. Translating it yields CASSPPRYEQYF.

The V call is TRBV6-1, the J call TRBJ2-4; the match to TRBD2 covers 8 bases. V lost 5 bases to trimming and J lost 7 bases; unmatched junction nucleotides: 10. This CDR3 contains 15 residues. Germline V gene data show CDR1 as MNHNS and CDR2 as SASEGT. This CDR3 reads CASSPTPGLVNIQYF. In DNA, the CDR3 is TGTGCCAGCAGTCCCACCCCGGGACTAGTGAACATTCAGTACTTC.

This clonotype appeared many times. The chain uses TRBV27 and TRBJ2-1; the D gene could be TRBD1 or TRBD2 (5 bases each). Germline V gives CDR1 MNHEY, CDR2 SMNVEV (reference sequence). The length of the CDR3 is 16 residues. V lost 2 bases and J 5 bases, leaving 16 bases between the germline ends. CDR3 in amino acids: CASSLLLATGHNEQFF. The CDR3 DNA sequence: TGTGCCAGCAGTTTACTCCTGGCAACGGGGCACAATGAGCAGTTCTTC.